What follows are 19 T cell receptor beta chains derived from one specimen sequenced in a study of OX40 agonist ivuxolimab in advanced cancers. Sequenced by immunoSEQ multiplex PCR; TCRdb stores in-frame clones only, minus some. The data hold around 67,000 clones, with roughly 80% observed a single time. The sequencing used CD4+ or CD8+ T cells sorted from blood, collected in a trial of the OX40 agonist ivuxolimab. These receptors all stem from an adult with an advanced solid tumor such as melanoma, head and neck, liver or kidney cancer.

The CDR3, as DNA: TGCGCCAGCAGCCCGACAGGGGGAGAGTCTGAAGCTTTCTTT. Protein sequence: CASSPTGGESEAFF. V is TRBV5-1 and J is TRBJ1-1; 9 nucleotides agree with TRBD1. This CDR3 is built from 14 residues. With V trimmed by 4 bases and J by 6 bases, 7 bases remained unmatched. Looked up from germline, CDR1 is SGHRS and CDR2 is YFSETQ. Full variable domain (missing parts from reference TRBV5-1 and TRBJ1-1): KAGVTQTPRYLIKTRGQQVTLSCSPISGHRSVSWYQQTPGQGLQFLFEYFSETQRNKGNFPGRFSGRQFSNSRSEMNVSTLELGDSALYLCASSPTGGESEAFFGQGTRLTVV.

The J gene is TRBJ1-1, the V gene TRBV5-1; no reliable D call. The V gene's germline CDR1 is SGHRS and CDR2 YFSETQ. The CDR3 loop spans 14 amino acids. The V end lost 0 bases, the J end lost 3 bases, and 9 bases lay between the germline ends. The CDR3 is CASSLGIRYTEAFF. The DNA of the CDR3 is TGCGCCAGCAGCTTGGGCATTAGGTACACTGAAGCTTTCTTT.

This chain joins TRBV19 and TRBJ2-1; D not resolved. Germline CDR1 LNHDA, CDR2 SQIVND (reference sequence). V was clipped by 6 bases and J by 6 bases, with 12 bases between them. The CDR3 runs 13 residues. CDR3 DNA sequence: TGTGCCAGTAGGATTAAAGGCGTCAATGAGCAGTTCTTC. Translated: CASRIKGVNEQFF.

The rearrangement uses TRBV5-6 and TRBJ2-1, with D unresolved. Per germline, CDR1 SGHDT and CDR2 YYEEEE. This CDR3 is 13 amino acids long. V gave up 3 bases and J gave up 4 bases, with 8 bases separating them. The CDR3 spells CASSSDGYNEQFF. The CDR3 nucleotides are TGTGCCAGCAGCTCGGACGGGTACAATGAGCAGTTCTTC.

The gene calls are TRBV4-1 and TRBJ2-7; D perhaps matches TRBD2 (7 bases). The CDR3 consists of 13 residues. With 0 bases removed from V and 8 bases from J, the gap between germline ends came to 11 bases. The V gene's germline CDR1 is MGHRA and CDR2 YSYEKL. The CDR3 protein is CASSQEGRDKQYF. The CDR3 DNA reads TGCGCCAGCAGCCAAGAAGGGAGGGACAAGCAGTACTTC.

The J gene is TRBJ1-2, the V gene TRBV5-1, with D possibly being TRBD1 (5 bases). Per the germline V gene, CDR1 is SGHRS and CDR2 is YFSETQ. The CDR3 extends over 14 amino acids. Trimming shortened V by 3 bases and J by 0 bases, and 9 bases separated the two germline ends. For the CDR3, the DNA is TGCGCCAGCAGCTCCGACAGTTCTAACTATGGCTACACCTTC. It encodes CASSSDSSNYGYTF.

The rearrangement links TRBV6-1 to TRBJ1-5, with D possibly matching TRBD1 (5 bases). From germline, CDR1 is MNHNS and CDR2 SASEGT. V shed 6 bases and J shed 0 bases, with 12 bases lying between them. This CDR3 comprises 15 residues. The chain's CDR3 is CASRPRGPSNQPQHF. The CDR3 DNA follows: TGTGCCAGCAGACCGAGGGGCCCTAGCAATCAGCCCCAGCATTTT.

The chain is built from TRBV4-3 and TRBJ2-1; no clear D. The CDR3 extends over 11 amino acids. The V gene's germline CDR1 is LGHNA and CDR2 YSLEER. V was trimmed by 6 bases and J by 10 bases, leaving 10 bases between them. CDR3 nucleotide sequence: TGCGCCAGCAGTTCACTTGGAGAGCAGTTCTTC. It codes for CASSSLGEQFF.

Here the CDR3 reads CASSNIWDYGYTF. CDR3 coding DNA: TGTGCCAGCAGCAACATATGGGACTATGGCTACACCTTC. The chain joins TRBV21-1 to TRBJ1-2. TRBV21-1 counts as a pseudogene. The CDR3 extends over 13 amino acids.

This clone was found once. This sequence joins TRBV30 and TRBJ1-1; 9 bases are a match to TRBD1. The V segment lost 4 bases and the J segment 2 bases; nucleotides outside the gene matches: 8. CDR3 length equals 15 residues. CDR1 is GTSNPN and CDR2 is SVGIG in the germline V gene (reference sequence). CDR3 in amino acids: CAWNTGGSFNTEAFF. In DNA, the CDR3 is TGTGCCTGGAACACAGGGGGCAGTTTCAACACTGAAGCTTTCTTT.

A single count supports this clone. The gene calls are TRBV5-4 and TRBJ1-4; 7 nucleotides align to TRBD1. The CDR3 sequence is 14 residues long. V was clipped by 3 bases and J by 4 bases; unmatched bases: 3. Looked up from germline, CDR1 is SGHNT and CDR2 is YYREEE (reference sequence). CDR3: CASSSGQFNEKLFF. DNA for the CDR3: TGTGCCAGCAGCTCGGGACAGTTTAATGAAAAACTGTTTTTT. Full variable domain (outside the CDR3, taken from reference TRBV5-4 and TRBJ1-4): ETGVTQSPTHLIKTRGQQVTLRCSSQSGHNTVSWYQQALGQGPQFIFQYYREEENGRGNFPPRFSGLQFPNYSSELNVNALELDDSALYLCASSSGQFNEKLFFGSGTQLSVL.

The chain combines TRBV5-4 with TRBJ2-7; D is undetermined. V lost 0 bases and J lost 4, with 8 bases in between. CDR3 size: 13 residues. Per the germline V gene, CDR1 is SGHNT and CDR2 is YYREEE (reference sequence). The CDR3 region has the DNA TGTGCCAGCAGCTTGGACTTTAAATACGAGCAGTACTTC. Its protein is CASSLDFKYEQYF.

This clone was detected only a few times. The J gene is TRBJ1-1, the V gene TRBV9, with TRBD1 as a possible D gene (6 bases). This CDR3 spans 13 amino acids. Trimming took 4 bases from V and 1 from J, leaving 8 bases between them. Germline CDR1 reads SGDLS; CDR2 reads YYNGEE. CDR3 sequence reads: CASSLQGNTEAFF. The CDR3 DNA reads TGTGCCAGCAGCCTACAGGGGAACACTGAAGCTTTCTTT.

V and J are TRBV23-1 and TRBJ2-5; 14 bases match TRBD2. TRBV23-1 falls under the ORF class, with uncertain function. The CDR3 totals 16 residues. With 5 bases clipped from V and 3 bases from J, the junction kept 5 bases outside the gene matches. The CDR3: CASSNRLAGGKETQYF. The DNA for the CDR3 is TGCGCCAGCAGTAACCGACTAGCGGGGGGGAAAGAGACCCAGTACTTC.

V is TRBV7-9 and J is TRBJ1-6; D call uncertain. The ends were cut back, 1 base at V and 9 bases at J, with 13 bases in the middle. The CDR3 sequence is 15 residues long. Looked up from germline, CDR1 is SEHNR and CDR2 is FQNEAQ (reference sequence). The CDR3 sequence: CASSLGGSWGSPLHF. CDR3 coding DNA: TGTGCCAGCAGCTTAGGGGGATCCTGGGGTTCACCCCTCCACTTT.

This clone was seen only once. V usage is TRBV11-2 and J usage is TRBJ2-7; the match to TRBD2 covers 7 bases. In germline, CDR1 is SGHAT, CDR2 FQNNGV. This CDR3 region has 14 residues. The trim removed 6 bases at V and 3 bases at J, leaving 8 bases unmatched. CDR3 region: CASSSRTSGYEQYF. In DNA form, the CDR3 reads TGTGCCAGCAGTTCGAGGACTAGTGGCTACGAGCAGTACTTC.

The chain uses TRBV11-2 and TRBJ1-6, with 7 bases aligning to TRBD1. After removal of 5 bases from V and 9 bases from J, the junction contained 7 bases not matched to a gene. The CDR3 is 14 residues long. Germline V gene sequence: CDR1 SGHAT, CDR2 FQNNGV. The CDR3 DNA reads as TGTGCCAGCAGCCGTGGGACAGTAGGTTCACCCCTCCACTTT. This gives the protein CASSRGTVGSPLHF.

This chain uses TRBV25-1 with TRBJ1-1; a weak D match, TRBD1 (5 bases). V was trimmed by 2 bases and J by 1 base, leaving 8 bases between them. CDR1 is MGHDK and CDR2 is SYGVNS in the germline V gene. The CDR3 covers 14 residues. CDR3 coding DNA: TGTGCCAGCAGTGAAAGGCAGGGGAACACTGAAGCTTTCTTT. It encodes CASSERQGNTEAFF.

V and J are TRBV5-1 and TRBJ1-6, with a weak D call TRBD1 (6 bases). Germline V lookup: CDR1 SGHRS, CDR2 YFSETQ. This CDR3 comprises 17 residues. V shed 2 bases and J shed 5 bases, with 17 bases lying between them. The CDR3, as DNA: TGCGCCAGCAGCTTAAACCCAACAGGGACCAATAATTCACCCCTCCACTTT. Translated, it gives CASSLNPTGTNNSPLHF.